This note documents a single T cell receptor (beta chain) sequence. There is no known antigen for this receptor. No per-base quality is available; no much larger clone lies one base away. These data are taken from a study of T cells in Graves' hyperthyroidism and ophthalmopathy (dated by TCRdb to between 2018 and 2021). At the level of the whole study: Peripheral blood samples were taken at initial diagnosis, before any treatment was given. A discovery cohort of about 95 patients, 43 with Graves' ophthalmopathy and 55 to 60 with stable Graves' hyperthyroidism, was used to find distinguishing TCR V-J signatures. The paper describes TCR Vbeta CDR3 sequencing of roughly 130 peripheral blood samples, made up of about 41 ophthalmopathy patients, roughly 72 hyperthyroidism patients and 17 progressor patients. The 100 or so discovery patients were divided at random into training and test sets in a 7:3 ratio. Whether ophthalmopathy could be predicted prospectively was tested in an independent validation cohort made up of approximately 19 hyperthyroidism patients plus 17 patients who later progressed to ophthalmopathy. Following sampling, methimazole starting at 30 mg daily was given to hyperthyroidism patients, and high-dose intravenous methylprednisolone was given to ophthalmopathy patients. In roughly six Graves' hyperthyroidism patients, the study also compared T-cell repertoires from thyroid tissue with T-cell repertoires from blood.

Inclusive of the bounding cysteine and phenylalanine, the CDR3 is 15 residues long. Just CDR3 DNA is preserved here, 45 bases in frame from base 1. Compared with germline, V lacks 5 bases and J lacks 4 bases; bases without a gene match: 9. Stable Graves' hyperthyroidism was defined as no progression to ophthalmopathy during 18 months of follow-up. Hyperthyroidism patients were newly diagnosed, had a disease duration of under 2 months, and were aged 18 to 65 years. Exclusion was applied to patients with uncontrolled infections, other autoimmune diseases, pregnancy or lactation. Diagnoses were based on clinical symptoms, serum thyroxine and TRAb, thyroid ultrasound and orbital computed tomography. Ficoll-Paque density gradient centrifugation was used to isolate PBMCs from under 11 ml of fresh peripheral blood. Total RNA was extracted with Trizol reagent, and quality was checked on an Agilent 2100 Bioanalyzer.

The paper as a whole reports these results and caveats: In validation, the model predicted progression to ophthalmopathy a median of about 5.9 months before onset, with about 64% sensitivity and about 72% specificity. No statistical method was used to fix the sample size in advance, and group allocation was not hidden from the investigators. A 13 V-J signature model separated ophthalmopathy from stable hyperthyroidism, with over 85% sensitivity and about 81% specificity in cross-validation and 80%/75% in testing. Blood samples also contained most of the expanded thyroid clonotypes (frequency above 0.001), which suggests that blood repertoires may reflect thyroid immune responses.

The TCR beta CDR3 regions were amplified from the RNA transcripts. The first round of RT-PCR for the TCR CDR3 was performed with the HTBI primer set and the Qiagen OneStep RT-PCR kit. Libraries were constructed in a second round of multiplex PCR, after which size selection and purification were carried out. The libraries were sequenced on an Illumina HiSeq2000 using paired-end 100 bp reads. For the original study's pipeline: SOAPnuke was used to process the raw data, with reads discarded if the reads contained adapters or uncalled bases, had a mean Phred below 15, or lacked an exact constant-primer or identifier match. High-quality paired reads were merged with COPE v1.2.5, and unique nucleotide sequences were defined as clonotypes. MiTCR v1.1 was used to align clonotypes to the IMGT TRBV, TRBD and TRBJ reference segments. Analysis was restricted to V-J combinations with a frequency above 0.0001, which covered 99.2% of repertoires. The TCS score was defined as F50 (clonal expansion) divided by E x V (chaos), with BLOSUM62-based TCRdist calculated between CDR3 peptides within each V-J. Welch's t-statistics and random forest reduced several hundred V-J features to some 14, which were used in a naive Bayes classifier (R e1071). TCRdb took the public reads, trimmed them with fastp at Q25, ran MiXCR for clone calling and kept in-frame beta chains. Identical CDR3 protein sequences are pooled into one entry, listed with their most common genes and DNA. TCRdb, not the original authors, processed these V and J calls. Present in this sample are around 440,000 distinct CDR3 sequences, more than 15% of which were seen just once. The ten largest clones capture around an eighth of the sample.

The sequence came from a woman aged 18-35 years with Graves' hyperthyroidism. The source material was blood. The chain joins TRBV6-7 to TRBJ2-7; 9 central nucleotides agree with TRBD1. TRBV6-7 qualifies as an ORF whose function is uncertain. The nucleotide sequence is given as TGTGCCAGCAGTAGCAACCGGGACAGGGAGTACGAGCAGTACTTC. This encodes CASSSNRDREYEQYF.